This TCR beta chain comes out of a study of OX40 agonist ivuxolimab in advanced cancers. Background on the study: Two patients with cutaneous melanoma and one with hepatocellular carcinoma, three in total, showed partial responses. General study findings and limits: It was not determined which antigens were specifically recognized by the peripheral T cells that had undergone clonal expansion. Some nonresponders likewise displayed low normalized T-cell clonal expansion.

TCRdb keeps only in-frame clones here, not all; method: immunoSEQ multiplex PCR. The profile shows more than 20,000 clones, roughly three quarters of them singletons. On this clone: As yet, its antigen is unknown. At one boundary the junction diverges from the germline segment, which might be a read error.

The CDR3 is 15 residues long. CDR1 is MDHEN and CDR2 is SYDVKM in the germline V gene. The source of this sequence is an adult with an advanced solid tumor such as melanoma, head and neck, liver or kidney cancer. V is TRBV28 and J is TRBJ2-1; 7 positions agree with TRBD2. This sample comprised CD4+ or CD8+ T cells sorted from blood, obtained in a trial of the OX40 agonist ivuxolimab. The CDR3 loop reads CASSLFSGYYNEQFF. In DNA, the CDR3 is TGTGCCAGCAGCTTATTTAGCGGGTATTACAATGAGCAGTTCTTC.